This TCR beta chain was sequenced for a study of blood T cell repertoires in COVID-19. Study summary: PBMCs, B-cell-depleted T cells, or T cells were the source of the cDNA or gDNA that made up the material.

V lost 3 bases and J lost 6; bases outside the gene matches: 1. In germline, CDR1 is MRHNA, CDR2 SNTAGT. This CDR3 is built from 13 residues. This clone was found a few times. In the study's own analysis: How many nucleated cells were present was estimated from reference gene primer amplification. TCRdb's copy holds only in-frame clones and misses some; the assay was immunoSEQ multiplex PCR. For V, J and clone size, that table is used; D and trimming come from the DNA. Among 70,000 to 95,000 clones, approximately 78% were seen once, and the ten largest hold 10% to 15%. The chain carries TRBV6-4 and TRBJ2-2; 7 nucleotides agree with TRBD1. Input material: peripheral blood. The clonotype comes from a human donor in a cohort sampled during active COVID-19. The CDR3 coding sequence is TGTGCCAGCAGTGAAACAGGGGCCGGGGAGCTGTTTTTT. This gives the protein CASSETGAGELFF.